The TCR beta chain described here comes from a study of T cell changes during pregnancy in multiple sclerosis. Sequencing used immunoSEQ multiplex PCR; TCRdb keeps in-frame clones, though not all of them. The table lists about 36,000 clones, 75% to 95% of them singletons. This CDR3 contains 14 residues. J gave up 6 bases and V 4 bases, and 9 bases lay outside the gene matches. Per germline, CDR1 SGHTA and CDR2 FQGNSA. The starting material was CD4+ T cells from peripheral blood mononuclear cells, obtained in the second trimester of pregnancy. The sequence derives from a female donor in good health, enrolled as a control in a pregnancy study. V is TRBV7-2 and J is TRBJ2-7; 7 bases align to TRBD2. CDR3 protein: CASSWEGLGSEQYF. The CDR3 DNA reads TGTGCCAGCAGCTGGGAGGGTTTGGGGTCCGAGCAGTACTTC. Using reference TRBV7-2 and TRBJ2-7 for the parts outside the CDR3, the full variable domain is GAGVSQSPSNKVTEKGKDVELRCDPISGHTALYWYRQSLGQGLEFLIYFQGNSAPDKSGLPSDRFSAERTGGSVSTLTIQRTQQEDSAVYLCASSWEGLGSEQYFGPGTRLTVT.